Here is one TCR beta chain with its context. The data were produced by immunoSEQ multiplex PCR, yet TCRdb's version contains in-frame clones alone and is incomplete. The data hold roughly 30,000 clones, with over 75% observed a single time. The sample belongs to a study of preoperative IRX-2 immunotherapy in early breast cancer. As for treatment: preoperative locoregional IRX-2 cytokine immunotherapy. This phase Ib study tested locoregional IRX-2 cytokine immunotherapy given before surgery. V was pared by 5 bases and J by 8 bases, with 8 bases of the junction left unmatched. The CDR3 sequence is 15 residues long. Germline V lookup: CDR1 MNHGY, CDR2 SAAAGT.

The source of this sequence is a human donor with breast cancer. The specimen was taken from a patient treated with IRX-2 immunotherapy. The V gene is TRBV6-8, the J gene TRBJ1-6, with 8 bases matching TRBD1. The CDR3 nucleotides read TGTGCCAGCAGTAAGACAGGGGCGCAGGATTCACCCCTCCACTTT. The encoded protein is CASSKTGAQDSPLHF.